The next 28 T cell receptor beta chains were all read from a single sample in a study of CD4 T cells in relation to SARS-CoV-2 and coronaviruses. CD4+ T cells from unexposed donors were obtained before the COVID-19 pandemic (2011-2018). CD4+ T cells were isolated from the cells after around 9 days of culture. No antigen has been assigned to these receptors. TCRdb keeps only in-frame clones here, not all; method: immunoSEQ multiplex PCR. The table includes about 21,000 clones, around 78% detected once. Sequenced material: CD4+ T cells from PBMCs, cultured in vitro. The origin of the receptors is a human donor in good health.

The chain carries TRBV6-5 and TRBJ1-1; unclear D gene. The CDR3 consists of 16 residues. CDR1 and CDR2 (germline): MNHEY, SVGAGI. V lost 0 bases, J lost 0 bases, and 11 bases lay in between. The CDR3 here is CASSYSSVSLNTEAFF. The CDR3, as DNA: TGTGCCAGCAGTTACTCGAGTGTCAGCCTGAACACTGAAGCTTTCTTT.

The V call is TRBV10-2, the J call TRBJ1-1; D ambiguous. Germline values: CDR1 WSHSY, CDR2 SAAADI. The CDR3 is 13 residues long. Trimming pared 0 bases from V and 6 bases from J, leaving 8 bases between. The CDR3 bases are TGCGCCAGCAGTGAGTCGGTCCGGGCTGAAGCTTTCTTT. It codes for CASSESVRAEAFF.

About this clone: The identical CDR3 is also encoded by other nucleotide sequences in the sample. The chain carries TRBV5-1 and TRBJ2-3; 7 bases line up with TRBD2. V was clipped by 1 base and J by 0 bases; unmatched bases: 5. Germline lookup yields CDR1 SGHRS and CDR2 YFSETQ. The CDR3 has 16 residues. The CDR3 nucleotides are TGCGCCAGCAGCTTGAACGGGAGGTCTAGCACAGATACGCAGTATTTT. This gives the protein CASSLNGRSSTDTQYF.

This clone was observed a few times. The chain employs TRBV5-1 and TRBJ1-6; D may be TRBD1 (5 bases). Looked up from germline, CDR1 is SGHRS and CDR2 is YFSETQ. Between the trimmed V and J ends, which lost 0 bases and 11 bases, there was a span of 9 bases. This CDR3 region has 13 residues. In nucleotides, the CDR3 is TGCGCCAGCAGCTTGGCGGGGACGACACCCCTCCACTTT. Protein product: CASSLAGTTPLHF.

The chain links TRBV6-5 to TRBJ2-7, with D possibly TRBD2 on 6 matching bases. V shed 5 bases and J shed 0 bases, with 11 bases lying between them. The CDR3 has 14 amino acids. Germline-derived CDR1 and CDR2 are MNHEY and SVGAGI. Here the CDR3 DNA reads TGTGCCAGCAGTAAGGACTACCGCTCCTACGAGCAGTACTTC. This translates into CASSKDYRSYEQYF.

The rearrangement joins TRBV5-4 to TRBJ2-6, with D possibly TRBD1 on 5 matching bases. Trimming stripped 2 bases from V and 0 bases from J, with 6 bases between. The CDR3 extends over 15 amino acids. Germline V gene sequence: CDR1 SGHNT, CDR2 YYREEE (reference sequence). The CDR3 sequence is CASSFDSSGANVLTF. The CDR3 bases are TGTGCCAGCAGCTTTGACAGCTCTGGGGCCAACGTCCTGACTTTC.

The DNA for the CDR3 is TGTGCCATCAGTGGACAGAATTTCCAAGAGACCCAGTACTTC. It encodes CAISGQNFQETQYF. V is TRBV10-3 and J is TRBJ2-5; a weak D match, TRBD1 (5 bases). Trimming left V 4 bases short and J 1 base short, with 10 bases between. The germline CDR1 and CDR2 sequences are ENHRY and SYGVKD. The CDR3 covers 14 residues.

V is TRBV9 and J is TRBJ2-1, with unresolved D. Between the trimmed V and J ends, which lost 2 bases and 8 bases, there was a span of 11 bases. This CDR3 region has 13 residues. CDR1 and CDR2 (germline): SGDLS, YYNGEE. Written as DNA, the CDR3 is TGTGCCAGCAGCGTCGGAAGGACGGATGAGCAGTTCTTC. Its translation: CASSVGRTDEQFF.

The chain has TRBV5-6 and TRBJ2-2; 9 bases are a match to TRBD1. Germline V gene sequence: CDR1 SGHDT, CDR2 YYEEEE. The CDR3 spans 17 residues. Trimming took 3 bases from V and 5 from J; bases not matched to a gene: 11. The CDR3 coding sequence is TGTGCCAGCAGCTATAGGGGGACAGGGTTTTCGACCGGGGAGCTGTTTTTT. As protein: CASSYRGTGFSTGELFF. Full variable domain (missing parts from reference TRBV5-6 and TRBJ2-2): DAGVTQSPTHLIKTRGQQVTLRCSPKSGHDTVSWYQQALGQGPQFIFQYYEEEERQRGNFPDRFSGHQFPNYSSELNVNALLLGDSALYLCASSYRGTGFSTGELFFGEGSRLTVL.

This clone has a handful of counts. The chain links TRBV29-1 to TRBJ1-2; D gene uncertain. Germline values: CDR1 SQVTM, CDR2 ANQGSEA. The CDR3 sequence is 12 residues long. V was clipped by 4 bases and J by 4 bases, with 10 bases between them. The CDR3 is CSVARETYGYTF. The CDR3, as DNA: TGCAGCGTTGCTCGGGAGACCTATGGCTACACCTTC.

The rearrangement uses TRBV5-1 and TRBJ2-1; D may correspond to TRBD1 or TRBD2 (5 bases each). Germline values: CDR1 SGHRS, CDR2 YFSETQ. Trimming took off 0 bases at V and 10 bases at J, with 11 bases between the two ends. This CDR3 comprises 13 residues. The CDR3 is CASSLGGATEQFF. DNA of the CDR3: TGCGCCAGCAGCTTGGGAGGGGCCACCGAGCAGTTCTTC.

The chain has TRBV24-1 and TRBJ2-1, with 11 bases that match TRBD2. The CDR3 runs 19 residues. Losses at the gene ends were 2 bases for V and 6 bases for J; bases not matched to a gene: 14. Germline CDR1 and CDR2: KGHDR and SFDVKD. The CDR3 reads CATSDSGTSGGEGFNEQFF. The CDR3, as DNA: TGTGCCACCAGTGATTCCGGGACTAGCGGTGGCGAGGGGTTCAATGAGCAGTTCTTC.

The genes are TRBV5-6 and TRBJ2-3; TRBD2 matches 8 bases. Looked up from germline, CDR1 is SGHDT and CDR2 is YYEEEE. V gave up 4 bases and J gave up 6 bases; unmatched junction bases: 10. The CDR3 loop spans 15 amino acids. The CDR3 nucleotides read TGTGCCAGCAGCCGGGGGGGCTCCTGGCTGGATACGCAGTATTTT. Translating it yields CASSRGGSWLDTQYF.

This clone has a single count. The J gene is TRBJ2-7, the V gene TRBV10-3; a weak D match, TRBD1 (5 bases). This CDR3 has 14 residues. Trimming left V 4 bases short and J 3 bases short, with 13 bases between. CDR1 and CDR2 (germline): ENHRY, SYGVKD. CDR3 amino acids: CAISGQGANYEQYF. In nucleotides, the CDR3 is TGTGCCATCAGTGGGCAAGGGGCGAACTACGAGCAGTACTTC.

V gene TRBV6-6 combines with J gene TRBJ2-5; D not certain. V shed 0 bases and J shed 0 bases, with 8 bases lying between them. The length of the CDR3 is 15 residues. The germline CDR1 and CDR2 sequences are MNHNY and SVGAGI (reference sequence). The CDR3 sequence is CASSYSVRDQETQYF. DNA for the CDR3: TGTGCCAGCAGTTACTCTGTAAGGGACCAAGAGACCCAGTACTTC.

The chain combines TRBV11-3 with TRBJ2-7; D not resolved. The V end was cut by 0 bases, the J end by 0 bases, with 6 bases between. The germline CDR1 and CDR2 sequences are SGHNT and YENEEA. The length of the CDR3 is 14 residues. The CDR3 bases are TGTGCCAGCAGCTTAGAGCAAGACTCCTACGAGCAGTACTTC. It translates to CASSLEQDSYEQYF.

The chain's CDR3 is CASSETGIATNEKLFF. The CDR3 DNA is TGTGCCAGCAGTGAGACAGGGATTGCAACTAATGAAAAACTGTTTTTT. J is TRBJ1-4 and V is TRBV6-1; TRBD1 matches 7 bases. CDR1 MNHNS and CDR2 SASEGT come from the germline V gene. The CDR3 is 16 amino acids. Losses at the gene ends were 3 bases for V and 0 bases for J; bases not matched to a gene: 4.

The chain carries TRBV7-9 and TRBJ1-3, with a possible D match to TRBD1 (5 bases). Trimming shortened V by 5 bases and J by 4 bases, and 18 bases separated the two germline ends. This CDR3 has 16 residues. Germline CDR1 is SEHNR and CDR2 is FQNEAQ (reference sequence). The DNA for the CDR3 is TGTGCCAGCAGCCGAGATGCTGGGGCGCGGGGAAACACCATATATTTT. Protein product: CASSRDAGARGNTIYF.

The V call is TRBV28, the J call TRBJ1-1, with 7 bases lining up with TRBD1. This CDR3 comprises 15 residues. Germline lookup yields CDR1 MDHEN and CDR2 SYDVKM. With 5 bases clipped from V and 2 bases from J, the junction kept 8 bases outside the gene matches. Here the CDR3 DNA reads TGTGCCAGCAGTCCAGCTTCAGGGGGAAACACTGAAGCTTTCTTT. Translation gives CASSPASGGNTEAFF.

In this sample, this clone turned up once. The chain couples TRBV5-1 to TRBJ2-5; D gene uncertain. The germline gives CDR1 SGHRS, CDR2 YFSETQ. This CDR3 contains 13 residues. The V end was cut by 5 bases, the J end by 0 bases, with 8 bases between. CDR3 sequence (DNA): TGCGCCAGCAGGTCTAACCACCAAGAGACCCAGTACTTC. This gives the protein CASRSNHQETQYF.

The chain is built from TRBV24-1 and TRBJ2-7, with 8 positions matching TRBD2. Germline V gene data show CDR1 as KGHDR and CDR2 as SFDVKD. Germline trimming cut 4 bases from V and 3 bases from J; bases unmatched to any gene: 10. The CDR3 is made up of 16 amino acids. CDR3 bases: TGTGCCACCAGTGACCAACCAAGCGGGGGCCTCTACGAGCAGTACTTC. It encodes CATSDQPSGGLYEQYF.

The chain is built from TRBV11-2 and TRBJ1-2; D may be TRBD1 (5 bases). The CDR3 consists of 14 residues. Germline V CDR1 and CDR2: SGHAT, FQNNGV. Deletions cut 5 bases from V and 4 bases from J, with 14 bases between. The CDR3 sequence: CASSGDRAVYGYTF. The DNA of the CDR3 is TGTGCCAGCAGCGGGGACCGGGCAGTCTATGGCTACACCTTC.

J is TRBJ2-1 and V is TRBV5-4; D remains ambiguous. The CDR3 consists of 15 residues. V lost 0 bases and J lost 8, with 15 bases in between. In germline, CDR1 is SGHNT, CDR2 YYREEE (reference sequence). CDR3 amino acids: CASSLGGVAVDEQFF. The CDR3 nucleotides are TGTGCCAGCAGCTTGGGGGGTGTTGCGGTCGATGAGCAGTTCTTC.

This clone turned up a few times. CDR3 in DNA: TGTGCCACCAGTGATTTTGGGGCGGGTCTCAGCGGGGAGCTGTTTTTT. As protein: CATSDFGAGLSGELFF. V is TRBV24-1 and J is TRBJ2-2, with D tentatively TRBD1 or TRBD2 (5 bases each). This CDR3 region has 16 residues. The V end lost 1 base, the J end lost 7 bases, and 15 bases lay between the germline ends. Per germline, CDR1 KGHDR and CDR2 SFDVKD.

The CDR3 DNA reads as TGTGCCAGCAGCTTAGACAGGATTACCTACGAGCAGTACTTC. It specifies CASSLDRITYEQYF. The chain uses TRBV7-8 and TRBJ2-7; TRBD1 is a possible D gene (5 bases). CDR1 is SGHVS, CDR2 FQNEAQ, per germline. The V and J ends lost 1 base and 2 bases respectively, with 9 bases between them. This CDR3 spans 14 amino acids.

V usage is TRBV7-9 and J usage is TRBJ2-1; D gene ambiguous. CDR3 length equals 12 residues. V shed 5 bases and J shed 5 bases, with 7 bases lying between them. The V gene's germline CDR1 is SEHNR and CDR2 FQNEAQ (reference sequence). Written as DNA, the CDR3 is TGTGCCAGCAGCAGGGTCGACAATGAGCAGTTCTTC. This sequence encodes CASSRVDNEQFF.

As DNA, the CDR3 is TGTGCCAGCAGCTCCCCCGCGGGACGGGACTACGAGCAGTACTTC. This sequence encodes CASSSPAGRDYEQYF. The chain links TRBV5-4 to TRBJ2-7, with TRBD2 as a possible D gene (6 bases). This CDR3 comprises 15 residues. V shed 3 bases and J shed 3 bases, with 16 bases lying between them. Germline V gives CDR1 SGHNT, CDR2 YYREEE (reference sequence). The variable domain in full, completed from reference TRBV5-4 and TRBJ2-7, reads ETGVTQSPTHLIKTRGQQVTLRCSSQSGHNTVSWYQQALGQGPQFIFQYYREEENGRGNFPPRFSGLQFPNYSSELNVNALELDDSALYLCASSSPAGRDYEQYFGPGTRLTVT.

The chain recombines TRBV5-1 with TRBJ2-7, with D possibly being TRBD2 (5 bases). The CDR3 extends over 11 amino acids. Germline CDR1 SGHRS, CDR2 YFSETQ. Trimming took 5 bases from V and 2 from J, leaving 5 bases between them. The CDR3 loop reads CASREAYEQYF. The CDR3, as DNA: TGCGCCAGCAGGGAGGCCTACGAGCAGTACTTC.